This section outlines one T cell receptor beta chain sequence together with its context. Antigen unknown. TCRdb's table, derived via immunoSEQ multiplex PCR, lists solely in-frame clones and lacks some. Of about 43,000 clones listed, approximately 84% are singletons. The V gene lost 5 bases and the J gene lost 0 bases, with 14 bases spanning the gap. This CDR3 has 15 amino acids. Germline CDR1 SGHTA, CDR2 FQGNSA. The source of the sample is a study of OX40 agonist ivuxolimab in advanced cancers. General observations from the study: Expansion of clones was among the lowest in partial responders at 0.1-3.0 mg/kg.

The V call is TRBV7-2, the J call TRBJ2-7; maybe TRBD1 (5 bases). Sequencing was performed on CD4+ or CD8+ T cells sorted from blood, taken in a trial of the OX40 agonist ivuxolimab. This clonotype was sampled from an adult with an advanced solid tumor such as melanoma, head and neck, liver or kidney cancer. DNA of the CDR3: TGTGCCAGCAGCCTGACCTCCGACAGCTCCTACGAGCAGTACTTC. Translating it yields CASSLTSDSSYEQYF.